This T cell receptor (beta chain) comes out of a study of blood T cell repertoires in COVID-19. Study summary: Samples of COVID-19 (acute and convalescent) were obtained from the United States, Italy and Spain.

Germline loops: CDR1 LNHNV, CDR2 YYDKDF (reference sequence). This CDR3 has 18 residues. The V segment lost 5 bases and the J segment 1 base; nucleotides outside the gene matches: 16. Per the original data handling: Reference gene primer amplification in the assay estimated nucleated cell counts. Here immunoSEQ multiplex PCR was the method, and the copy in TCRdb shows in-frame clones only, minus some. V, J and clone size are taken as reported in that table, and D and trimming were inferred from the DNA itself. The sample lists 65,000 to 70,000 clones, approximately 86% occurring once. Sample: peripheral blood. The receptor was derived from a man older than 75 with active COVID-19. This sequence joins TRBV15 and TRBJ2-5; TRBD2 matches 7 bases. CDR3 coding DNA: TGTGCCACCAGCTGGACCCCCCGGAGCGGGGCTCCCCAAGAGACCCAGTACTTC. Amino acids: CATSWTPRSGAPQETQYF.